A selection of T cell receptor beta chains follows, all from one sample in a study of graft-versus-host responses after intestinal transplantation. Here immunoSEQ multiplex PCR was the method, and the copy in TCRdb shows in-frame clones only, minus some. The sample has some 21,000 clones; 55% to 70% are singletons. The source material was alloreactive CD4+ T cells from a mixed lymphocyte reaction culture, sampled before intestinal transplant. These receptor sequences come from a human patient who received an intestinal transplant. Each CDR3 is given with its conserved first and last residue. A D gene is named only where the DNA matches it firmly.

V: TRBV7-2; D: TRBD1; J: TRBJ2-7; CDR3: CASSLLAPGQGKQYF
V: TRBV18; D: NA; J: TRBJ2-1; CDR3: CASSPFEGSGEQFF
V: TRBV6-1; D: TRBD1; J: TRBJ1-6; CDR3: CASSVRSPGTGGYNSPLHF
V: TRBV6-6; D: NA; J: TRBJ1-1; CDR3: CASSHRSEAFF
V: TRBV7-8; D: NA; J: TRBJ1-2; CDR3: CASSFSLRGGGYTF
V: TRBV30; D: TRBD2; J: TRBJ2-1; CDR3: CAWSVRLAGDPHNEQFF
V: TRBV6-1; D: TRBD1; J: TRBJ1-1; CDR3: CASSSLGTGTEAFF
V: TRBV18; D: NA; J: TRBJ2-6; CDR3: CASSSIGVGANVLTF
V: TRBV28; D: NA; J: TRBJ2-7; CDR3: CASSLTYEQYF
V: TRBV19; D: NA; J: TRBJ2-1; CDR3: CASGIRQFNEQFF
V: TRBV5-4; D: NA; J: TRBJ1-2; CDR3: CASSLARGEAGYTF